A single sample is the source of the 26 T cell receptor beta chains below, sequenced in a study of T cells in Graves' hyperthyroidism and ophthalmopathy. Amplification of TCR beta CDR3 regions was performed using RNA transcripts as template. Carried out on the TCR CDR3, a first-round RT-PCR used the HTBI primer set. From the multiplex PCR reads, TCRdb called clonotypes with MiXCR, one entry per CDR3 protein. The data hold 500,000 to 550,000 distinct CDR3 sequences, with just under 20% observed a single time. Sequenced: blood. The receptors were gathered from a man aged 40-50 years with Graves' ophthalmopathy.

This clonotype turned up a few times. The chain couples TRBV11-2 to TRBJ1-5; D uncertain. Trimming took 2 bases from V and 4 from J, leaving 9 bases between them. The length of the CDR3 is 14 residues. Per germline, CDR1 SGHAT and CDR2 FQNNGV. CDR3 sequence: CASSLTLQNQPQHF. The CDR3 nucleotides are TGTGCCAGCAGCTTAACGTTACAGAATCAGCCCCAGCATTTT.

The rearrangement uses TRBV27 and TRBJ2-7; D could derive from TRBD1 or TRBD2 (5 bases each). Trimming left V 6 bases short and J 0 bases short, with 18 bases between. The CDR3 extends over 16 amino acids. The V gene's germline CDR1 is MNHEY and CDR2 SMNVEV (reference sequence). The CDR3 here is CASRGNPGRNSYEQYF. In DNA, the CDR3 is TGTGCCAGCAGAGGAAACCCGGGACGGAACTCCTACGAGCAGTACTTC.

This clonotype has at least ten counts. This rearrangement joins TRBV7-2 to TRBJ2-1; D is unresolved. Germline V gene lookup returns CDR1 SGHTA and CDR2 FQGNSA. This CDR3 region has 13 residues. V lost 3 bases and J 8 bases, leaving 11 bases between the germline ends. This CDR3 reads CASSLGLFDEQFF. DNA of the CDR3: TGTGCCAGCAGCTTGGGTCTATTCGATGAGCAGTTCTTC. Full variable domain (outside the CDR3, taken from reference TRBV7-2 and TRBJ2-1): GAGVSQSPSNKVTEKGKDVELRCDPISGHTALYWYRQSLGQGLEFLIYFQGNSAPDKSGLPSDRFSAERTGGSVSTLTIQRTQQEDSAVYLCASSLGLFDEQFFGPGTRLTVL.

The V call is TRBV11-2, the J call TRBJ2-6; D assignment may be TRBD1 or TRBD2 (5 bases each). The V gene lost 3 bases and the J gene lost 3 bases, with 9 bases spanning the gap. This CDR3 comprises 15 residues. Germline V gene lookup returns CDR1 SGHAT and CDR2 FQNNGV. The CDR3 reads CASSLRGRGANVLTF. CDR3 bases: TGTGCCAGCAGCTTGAGGGGTCGTGGGGCCAACGTCCTGACTTTC.

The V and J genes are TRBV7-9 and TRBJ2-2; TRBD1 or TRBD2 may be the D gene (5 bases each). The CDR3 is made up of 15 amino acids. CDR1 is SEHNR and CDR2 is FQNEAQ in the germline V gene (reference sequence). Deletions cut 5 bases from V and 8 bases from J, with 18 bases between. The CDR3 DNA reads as TGTGCCAGCAGCCCCAGGGACCTTGGGCCTGGGGAGCTGTTTTTT. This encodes CASSPRDLGPGELFF.

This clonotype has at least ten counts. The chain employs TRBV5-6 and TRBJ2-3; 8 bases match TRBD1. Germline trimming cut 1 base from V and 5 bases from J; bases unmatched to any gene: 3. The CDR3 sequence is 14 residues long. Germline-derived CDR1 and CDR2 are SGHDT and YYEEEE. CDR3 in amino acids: CASSLSGGEDTQYF. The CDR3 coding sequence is TGTGCCAGCAGCTTGTCAGGGGGCGAAGATACGCAGTATTTT.

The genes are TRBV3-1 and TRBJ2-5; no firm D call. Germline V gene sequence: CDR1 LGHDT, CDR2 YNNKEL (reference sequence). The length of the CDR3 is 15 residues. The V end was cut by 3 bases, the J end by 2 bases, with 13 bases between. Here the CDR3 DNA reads TGTGCCAGCAGCCAGGGTCAGTCCCGGCAAGAGACCCAGTACTTC. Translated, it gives CASSQGQSRQETQYF.

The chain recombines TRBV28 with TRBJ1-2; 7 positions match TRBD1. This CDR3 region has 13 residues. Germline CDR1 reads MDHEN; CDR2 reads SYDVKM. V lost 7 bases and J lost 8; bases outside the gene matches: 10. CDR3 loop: CASTVGGQLGYTF. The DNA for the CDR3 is TGTGCCAGCACCGTGGGGGGACAGTTGGGCTACACCTTC.

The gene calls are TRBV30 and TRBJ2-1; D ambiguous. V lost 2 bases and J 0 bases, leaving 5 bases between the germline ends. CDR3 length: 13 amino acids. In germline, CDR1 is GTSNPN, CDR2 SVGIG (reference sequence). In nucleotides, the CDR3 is TGTGCCTGGAGTCCCGGCTCCTACAATGAGCAGTTCTTC. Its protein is CAWSPGSYNEQFF. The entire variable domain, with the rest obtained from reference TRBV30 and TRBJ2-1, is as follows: SQTIHQWPATLVQPVGSPLSLECTVEGTSNPNLYWYRQAAGRGLQLLFYSVGIGQISSEVPQNLSASRPQDRQFILSSKKLLLSDSGFYLCAWSPGSYNEQFFGPGTRLTVL.

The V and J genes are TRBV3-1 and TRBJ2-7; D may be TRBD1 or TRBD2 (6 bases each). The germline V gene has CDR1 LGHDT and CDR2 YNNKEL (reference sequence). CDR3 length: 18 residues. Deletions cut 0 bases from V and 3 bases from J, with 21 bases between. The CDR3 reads CASSQDGREGGLHYEQYF. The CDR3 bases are TGTGCCAGCAGCCAAGATGGTCGCGAGGGGGGTCTCCACTACGAGCAGTACTTC.

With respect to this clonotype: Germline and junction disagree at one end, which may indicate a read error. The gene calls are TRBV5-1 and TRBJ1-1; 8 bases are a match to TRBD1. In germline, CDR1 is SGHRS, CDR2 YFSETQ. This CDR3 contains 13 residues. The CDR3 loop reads CASSSRTGIEAFF. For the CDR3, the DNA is TGTGCCAGCAGCTCGCGGACAGGGATTGAAGCTTTCTTT.

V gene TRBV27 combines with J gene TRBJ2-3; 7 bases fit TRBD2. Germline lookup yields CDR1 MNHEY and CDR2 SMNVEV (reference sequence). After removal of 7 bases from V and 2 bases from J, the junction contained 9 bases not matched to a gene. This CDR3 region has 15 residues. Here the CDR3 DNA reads TGTGCCAGCACGAACCTAGCGGATTACACAGATACGCAGTATTTT. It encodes CASTNLADYTDTQYF.

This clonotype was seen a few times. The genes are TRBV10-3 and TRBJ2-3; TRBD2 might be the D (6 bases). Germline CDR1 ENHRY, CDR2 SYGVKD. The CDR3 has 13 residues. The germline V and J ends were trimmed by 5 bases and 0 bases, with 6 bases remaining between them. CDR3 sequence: CAISRGSTDTQYF. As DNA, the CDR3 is TGTGCCATCAGTCGGGGGAGCACAGATACGCAGTATTTT.

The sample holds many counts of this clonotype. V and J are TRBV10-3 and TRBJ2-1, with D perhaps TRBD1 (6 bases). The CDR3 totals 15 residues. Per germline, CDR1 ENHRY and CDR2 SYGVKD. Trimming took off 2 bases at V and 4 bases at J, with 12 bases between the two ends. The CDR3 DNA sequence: TGTGCCATCAGTGAGCGCGGACAGTCTTACAATGAGCAGTTCTTC. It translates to CAISERGQSYNEQFF.

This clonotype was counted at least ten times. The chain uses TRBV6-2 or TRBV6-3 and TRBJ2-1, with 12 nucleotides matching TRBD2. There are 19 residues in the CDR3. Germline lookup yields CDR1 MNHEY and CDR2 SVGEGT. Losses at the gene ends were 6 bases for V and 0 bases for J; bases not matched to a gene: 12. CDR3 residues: CASSQRLAGVVSSYNEQFF. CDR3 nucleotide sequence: TGTGCCAGCAGCCAGAGACTAGCGGGAGTCGTTAGCTCCTACAATGAGCAGTTCTTC.

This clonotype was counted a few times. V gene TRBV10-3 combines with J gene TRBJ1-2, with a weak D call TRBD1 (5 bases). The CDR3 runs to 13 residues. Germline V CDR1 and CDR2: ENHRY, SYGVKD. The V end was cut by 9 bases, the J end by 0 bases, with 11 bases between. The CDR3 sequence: CAIGTSTNYGYTF. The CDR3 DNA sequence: TGTGCCATTGGGACTTCTACTAACTATGGCTACACCTTC.

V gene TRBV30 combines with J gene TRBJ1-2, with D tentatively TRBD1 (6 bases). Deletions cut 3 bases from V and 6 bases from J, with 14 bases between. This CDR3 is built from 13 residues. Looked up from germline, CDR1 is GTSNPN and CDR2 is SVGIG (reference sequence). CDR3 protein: CAWRGAGRNGYTF. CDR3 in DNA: TGTGCCTGGAGGGGGGCAGGGCGTAATGGCTACACCTTC. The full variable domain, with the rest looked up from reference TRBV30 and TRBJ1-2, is SQTIHQWPATLVQPVGSPLSLECTVEGTSNPNLYWYRQAAGRGLQLLFYSVGIGQISSEVPQNLSASRPQDRQFILSSKKLLLSDSGFYLCAWRGAGRNGYTFGSGTRLTVV.

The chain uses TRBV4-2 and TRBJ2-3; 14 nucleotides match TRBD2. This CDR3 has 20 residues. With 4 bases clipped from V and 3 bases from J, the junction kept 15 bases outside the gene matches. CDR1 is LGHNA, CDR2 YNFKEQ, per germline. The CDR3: CASSRASPGLAGDRTDTQYF. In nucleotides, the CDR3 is TGTGCCAGCAGCCGCGCCTCACCGGGACTAGCGGGGGATCGTACAGATACGCAGTATTTT.

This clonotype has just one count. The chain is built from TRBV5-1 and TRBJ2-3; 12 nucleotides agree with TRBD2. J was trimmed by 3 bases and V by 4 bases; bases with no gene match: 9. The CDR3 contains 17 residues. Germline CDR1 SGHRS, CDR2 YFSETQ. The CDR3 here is CASSPRLAGVKTDTQYF. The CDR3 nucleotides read TGCGCCAGCAGCCCGCGACTAGCGGGAGTGAAGACAGATACGCAGTATTTT.

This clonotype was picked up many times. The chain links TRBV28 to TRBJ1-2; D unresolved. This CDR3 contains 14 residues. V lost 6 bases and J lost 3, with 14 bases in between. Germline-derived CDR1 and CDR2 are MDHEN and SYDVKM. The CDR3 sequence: CASRSSQDHYGYTF. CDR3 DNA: TGTGCCAGCAGAAGTTCTCAGGACCACTATGGCTACACCTTC.

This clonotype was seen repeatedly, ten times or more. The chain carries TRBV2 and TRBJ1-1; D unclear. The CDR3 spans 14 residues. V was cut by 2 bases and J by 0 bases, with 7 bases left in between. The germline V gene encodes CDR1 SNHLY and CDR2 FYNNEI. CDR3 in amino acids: CASSEYRLNTEAFF. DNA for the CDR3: TGTGCCAGCAGTGAATATAGGCTGAACACTGAAGCTTTCTTT.

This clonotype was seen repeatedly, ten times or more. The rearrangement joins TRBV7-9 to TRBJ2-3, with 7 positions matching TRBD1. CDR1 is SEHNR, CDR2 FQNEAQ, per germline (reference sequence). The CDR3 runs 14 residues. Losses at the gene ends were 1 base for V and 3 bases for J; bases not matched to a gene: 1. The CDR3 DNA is TGTGCCAGCAGCTTAGGACAGGGTACAGATACGCAGTATTTT. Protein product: CASSLGQGTDTQYF.

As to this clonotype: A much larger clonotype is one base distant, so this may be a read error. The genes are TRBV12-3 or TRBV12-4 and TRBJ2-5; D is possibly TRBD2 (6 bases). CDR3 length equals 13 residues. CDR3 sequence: CAGSRNGRGAQYF. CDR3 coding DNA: TGTGCCGGCAGTCGGAACGGGCGCGGGGCCCAGTACTTC.

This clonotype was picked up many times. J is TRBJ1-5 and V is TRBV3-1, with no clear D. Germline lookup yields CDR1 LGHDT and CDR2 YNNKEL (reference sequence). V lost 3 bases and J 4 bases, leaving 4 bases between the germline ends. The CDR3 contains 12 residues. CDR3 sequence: CASSQLNQPQHF. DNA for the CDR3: TGTGCCAGCAGCCAGCTTAATCAGCCCCAGCATTTT. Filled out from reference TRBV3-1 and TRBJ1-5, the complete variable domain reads DTAVSQTPKYLVTQMGNDKSIKCEQNLGHDTMYWYKQDSKKFLKIMFSYNNKELIINETVPNRFSPKSPDKAHLNLHINSLELGDSAVYFCASSQLNQPQHFGDGTRLSIL.

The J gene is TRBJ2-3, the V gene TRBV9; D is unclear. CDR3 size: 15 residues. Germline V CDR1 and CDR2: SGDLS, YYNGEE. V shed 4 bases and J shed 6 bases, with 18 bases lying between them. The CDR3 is CASSSLTPLGDTQYF. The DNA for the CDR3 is TGTGCCAGCAGCTCCCTGACCCCCTTAGGGGATACGCAGTATTTT.

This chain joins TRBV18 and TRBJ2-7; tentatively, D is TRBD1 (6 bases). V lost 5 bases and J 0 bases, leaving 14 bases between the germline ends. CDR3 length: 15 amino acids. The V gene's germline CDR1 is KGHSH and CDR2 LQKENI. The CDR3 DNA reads TGTGCCAGCTCAGAAGGGGGTCTCTACTCCTACGAGCAGTACTTC. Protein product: CASSEGGLYSYEQYF.